This TCR beta chain was obtained from a study of blood T cell repertoires in COVID-19. Sequencing was performed with immunoSEQ multiplex PCR; in TCRdb, only in-frame clones are kept and a portion is missing. This sample has about 240,000 clones, with about 80% found just once. The V and J ends lost 10 bases and 5 bases, in that order; junction bases with no gene match: 28. Germline CDR1 SEHNR, CDR2 FQNEAQ (reference sequence). The CDR3 is 19 residues long. The material sequenced was peripheral blood. This clonotype was obtained from a woman older than 75 with acute or convalescent COVID-19. The chain couples TRBV7-9 to TRBJ1-1, with TRBD1 identical over 7 bases. As DNA, the CDR3 is TGTGCCACCCGGGGTAGGGCTCCTGGGTTACAGGGGAGATCGACTGAAGCTTTCTTT. Its translation is CATRGRAPGLQGRSTEAFF.